These 11 T cell receptor beta chains share one sample of origin, sequenced in a study of T cell repertoires in cytomegalovirus infection. Their antigens remain unidentified. From the reads, TCRdb called clonotypes with MiXCR, one entry per CDR3 protein. The table shows about 900,000 distinct CDR3 sequences, with around 30% occurring only once. The source material was cultured CD8+ T cells from PBMCs, sampled from culture after CMV antigen stimulation. Receptors were obtained from a human donor in good health (CMV status not recorded). Some clones in this sample may be carry-over from other donors' samples.

This clonotype was detected only a few times. The rearrangement links TRBV25-1 to TRBJ2-4, with TRBD1 identical over 11 bases. V shed 5 bases and J 8 bases; nucleotides not matched to a gene: 8. CDR1 and CDR2 from the germline V gene are MGHDK and SYGVNS. This CDR3 has 15 amino acids. CDR3 loop: CASSSWTGGLDIQYF. The CDR3 DNA is TGTGCCAGCAGTTCCTGGACAGGGGGCTTGGACATTCAGTACTTC.

The chain uses TRBV13 and TRBJ2-5; the match to TRBD1 covers 9 bases. The trim removed 4 bases at V and 5 bases at J, leaving 11 bases unmatched. The CDR3 is 16 residues long. Per the germline V gene, CDR1 is PRHDT and CDR2 is FYEKMQ (reference sequence). The CDR3 DNA follows: TGTGCCAGCAGCTCCCGGACAGGGGTTCACCCGGAGACCCAGTACTTC. Its translation is CASSSRTGVHPETQYF.

This clonotype has a handful of counts. The chain recombines TRBV11-2 with TRBJ2-7; D may be TRBD1 (6 bases). V was shortened by 5 bases and J by 2 bases, with 13 bases between the two germline ends. This CDR3 contains 14 residues. From germline, CDR1 is SGHAT and CDR2 FQNNGV. CDR3 region: CASSMTQGTYEQYV. The CDR3 DNA sequence: TGTGCCAGCAGCATGACACAGGGAACCTACGAGCAGTACGTC.

The table lists this clonotype with a few counts. V is TRBV10-2 and J is TRBJ2-7; D may be TRBD1 or TRBD2 (5 bases each). Trimming left V 6 bases short and J 9 bases short, with 18 bases between. From germline, CDR1 is WSHSY and CDR2 SAAADI. CDR3 length: 13 residues. The CDR3 bases are TGCGCCAGCAGGGGTGGGGTTGAGGGGCCGCAGTACTTC. This encodes CASRGGVEGPQYF.

The chain recombines TRBV2 with TRBJ2-1; a possible D gene is TRBD2 (5 bases). Between the trimmed V and J ends, which lost 8 bases and 9 bases, there was a span of 23 bases. This CDR3 is 15 amino acids long. Germline assignment: CDR1 SNHLY and CDR2 FYNNEI. The CDR3 sequence: CASASTEGGFTEQFF. The CDR3 region has the DNA TGTGCCAGCGCCAGTACTGAGGGCGGGTTTACTGAGCAGTTCTTC.

V gene TRBV28 combines with J gene TRBJ1-5, with 10 bases fitting TRBD1. CDR1 and CDR2 (germline): MDHEN, SYDVKM. This CDR3 has 16 amino acids. V dropped 5 bases and J dropped 6; count of bases not matched to a gene: 10. Here the CDR3 reads CASSEDRGLVGQPQHF. The CDR3 nucleotides are TGTGCCAGCAGTGAAGACAGGGGGCTCGTAGGTCAGCCCCAGCATTTT.

The chain is built from TRBV20-1 and TRBJ2-7, with D possibly being TRBD2 (5 bases). The CDR3 totals 17 residues. Trimming removed 3 bases at V and 4 bases at J, with 25 bases between. The germline V gene encodes CDR1 DFQATT and CDR2 SNEGSKA (reference sequence). CDR3 DNA sequence: TGCAGTGCTAGCCCGGGAAGCGGACGCCTCCACCCATACGAGCAGTACGTC. Translated: CSASPGSGRLHPYEQYV.

The chain joins TRBV6-5 to TRBJ2-5, with D perhaps matching TRBD2 (6 bases). This CDR3 spans 16 amino acids. V lost 1 base and J lost 9, with 21 bases in between. From germline, CDR1 is MNHEY and CDR2 SVGAGI. DNA of the CDR3: TGTGCCAGCAGTTACTATCCCGGCGGGCGGGAAGGGGCCCAGTACTTC. This gives the protein CASSYYPGGREGAQYF.

This clonotype was observed a few times. This rearrangement joins TRBV7-8 to TRBJ1-6, with D possibly TRBD1 on 5 matching bases. This CDR3 has 19 residues. Germline assignment: CDR1 SGHVS and CDR2 FQNEAQ. Trimming pared 0 bases from V and 3 bases from J, leaving 18 bases between. The CDR3 nucleotides are TGTGCCAGCAGCTTAGCGATGGGCAGGGATATCGACTATAATTCACCCCTCCACTTT. Amino acids: CASSLAMGRDIDYNSPLHF. Drawing the rest from reference TRBV7-8 and TRBJ1-6, the complete variable domain is GAGVSQSPRYKVAKRGQDVALRCDPISGHVSLFWYQQALGQGPEFLTYFQNEAQLDKSGLPSDRFFAERPEGSVSTLKIQRTQQEDSAVYLCASSLAMGRDIDYNSPLHFGNGTRLTVT.

This chain links TRBV12-3 or TRBV12-4 with TRBJ1-4; D is undetermined. This CDR3 is built from 13 residues. The V gene lost 3 bases and the J gene lost 7 bases, with 9 bases spanning the gap. CDR3 in DNA: TGTGCCAGCAGTTTGGTCCGGGCTGAAAAACTGTTTTTT. Its translation: CASSLVRAEKLFF.

This clonotype was seen repeatedly, ten times or more. The V call is TRBV11-1, the J call TRBJ2-3; 8 bases fit TRBD2. With 3 bases clipped from V and 2 bases from J, the junction kept 10 bases outside the gene matches. The CDR3 is made up of 17 amino acids. CDR1 is SGHAT and CDR2 is FQDESV in the germline V gene (reference sequence). This CDR3 reads CASSFLGGASTTDTQYF. CDR3 DNA sequence: TGTGCCAGCAGCTTCCTCGGGGGGGCCTCCACCACAGATACGCAGTATTTT.